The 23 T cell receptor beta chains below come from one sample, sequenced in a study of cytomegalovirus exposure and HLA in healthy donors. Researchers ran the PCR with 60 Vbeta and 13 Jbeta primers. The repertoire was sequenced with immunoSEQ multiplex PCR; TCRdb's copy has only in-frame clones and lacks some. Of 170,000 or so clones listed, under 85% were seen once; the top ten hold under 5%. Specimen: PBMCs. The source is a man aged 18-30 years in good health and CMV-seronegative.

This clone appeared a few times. CDR3 residues: CASSQTDTQYF. CDR3 nucleotide sequence: TGTGCCAGCAGCCAAACAGATACGCAGTATTTT. The chain uses TRBV5-3 and TRBJ2-3; D remains unclear. TRBV5-3 is recorded as an ORF, its role being uncertain. With 8 bases removed from V and 3 bases from J, the gap between germline ends came to 7 bases. CDR3 length: 11 residues.

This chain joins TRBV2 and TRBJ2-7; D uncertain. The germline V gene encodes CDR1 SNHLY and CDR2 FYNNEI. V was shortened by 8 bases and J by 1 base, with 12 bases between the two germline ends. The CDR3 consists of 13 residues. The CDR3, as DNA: TGTGCCAGCTTCCAGACTGGATCCTACGAGCAGTACTTC. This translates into CASFQTGSYEQYF.

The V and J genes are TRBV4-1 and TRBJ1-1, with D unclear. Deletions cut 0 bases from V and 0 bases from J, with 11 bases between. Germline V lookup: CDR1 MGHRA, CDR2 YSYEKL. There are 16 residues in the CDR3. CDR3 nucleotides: TGCGCCAGCAGCCAAGAGGGCCAACACCTGAACACTGAAGCTTTCTTT. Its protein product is CASSQEGQHLNTEAFF.

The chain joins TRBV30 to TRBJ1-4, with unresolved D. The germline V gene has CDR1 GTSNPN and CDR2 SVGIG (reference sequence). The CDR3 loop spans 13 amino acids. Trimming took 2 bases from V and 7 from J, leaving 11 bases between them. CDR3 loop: CAWSPSRGEKLFF. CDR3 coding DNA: TGTGCCTGGAGTCCCAGCCGGGGTGAAAAACTGTTTTTT.

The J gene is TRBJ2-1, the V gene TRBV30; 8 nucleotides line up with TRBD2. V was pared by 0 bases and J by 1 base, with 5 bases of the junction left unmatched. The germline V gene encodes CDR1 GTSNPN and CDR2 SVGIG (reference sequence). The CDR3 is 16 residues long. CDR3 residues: CAWSVRAGVSYNEQFF. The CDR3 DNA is TGTGCCTGGAGTGTCAGAGCGGGAGTTTCCTACAATGAGCAGTTCTTC.

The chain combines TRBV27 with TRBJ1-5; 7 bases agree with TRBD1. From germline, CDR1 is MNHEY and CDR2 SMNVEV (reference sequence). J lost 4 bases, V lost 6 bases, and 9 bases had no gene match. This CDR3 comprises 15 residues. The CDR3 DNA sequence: TGTGCCAGCAGAAATACAGGGGCCTGGAATCAGCCCCAGCATTTT. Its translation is CASRNTGAWNQPQHF.

Written as DNA, the CDR3 is TGTGCCAGCAGCCCTACAGGGAATTCCTACGAGCAGTACTTC. Amino acids: CASSPTGNSYEQYF. This chain uses TRBV9 with TRBJ2-7; maybe TRBD1 (6 bases). The CDR3 runs 14 residues. Trimming cost V 4 bases and J 1 base, with 12 bases left between them. In germline, CDR1 is SGDLS, CDR2 YYNGEE.

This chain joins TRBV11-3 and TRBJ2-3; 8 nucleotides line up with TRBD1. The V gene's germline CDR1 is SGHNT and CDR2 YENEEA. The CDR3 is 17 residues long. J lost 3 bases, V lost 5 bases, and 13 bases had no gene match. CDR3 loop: CASSPRQGTGETDTQYF. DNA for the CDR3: TGTGCCAGCAGCCCACGGCAAGGGACAGGCGAGACAGATACGCAGTATTTT. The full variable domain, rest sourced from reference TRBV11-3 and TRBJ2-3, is EAGVVQSPRYKIIEKKQPVAFWCNPISGHNTLYWYLQNLGQGPELLIRYENEEAVDDSQLPKDRFSAERLKGVDSTLKIQPAELGDSAVYLCASSPRQGTGETDTQYFGPGTRLTVL.

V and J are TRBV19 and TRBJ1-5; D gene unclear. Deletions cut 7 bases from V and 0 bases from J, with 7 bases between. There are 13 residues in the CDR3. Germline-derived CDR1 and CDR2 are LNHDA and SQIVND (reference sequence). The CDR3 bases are TGTGCCAGTATGGAGTTTAGCAATCAGCCCCAGCATTTT. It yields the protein CASMEFSNQPQHF.

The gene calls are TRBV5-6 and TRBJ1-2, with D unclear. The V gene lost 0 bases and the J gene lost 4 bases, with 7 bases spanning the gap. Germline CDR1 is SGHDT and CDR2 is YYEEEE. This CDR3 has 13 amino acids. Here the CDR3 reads CASSLVSVYGYTF. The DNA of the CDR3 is TGTGCCAGCAGCTTGGTGTCAGTCTATGGCTACACCTTC.

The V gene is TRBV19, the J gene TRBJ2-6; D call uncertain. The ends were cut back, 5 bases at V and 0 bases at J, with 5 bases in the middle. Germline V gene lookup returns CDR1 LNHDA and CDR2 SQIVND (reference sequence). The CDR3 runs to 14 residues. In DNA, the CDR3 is TGTGCCAGTAGTTCGCGCTCTGGGGCCAACGTCCTGACTTTC. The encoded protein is CASSSRSGANVLTF.

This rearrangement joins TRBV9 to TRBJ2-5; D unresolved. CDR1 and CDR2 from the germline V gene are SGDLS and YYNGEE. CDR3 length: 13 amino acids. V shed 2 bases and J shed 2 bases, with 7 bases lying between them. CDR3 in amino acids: CASSVARQETQYF. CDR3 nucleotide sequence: TGTGCCAGCAGCGTGGCTAGACAAGAGACCCAGTACTTC.

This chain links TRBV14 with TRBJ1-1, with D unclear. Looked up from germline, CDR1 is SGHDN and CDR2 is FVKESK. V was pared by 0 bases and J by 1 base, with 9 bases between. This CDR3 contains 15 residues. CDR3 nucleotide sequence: TGTGCCAGCAGCCAAGAGGGGAGACCGAACACTGAAGCTTTCTTT. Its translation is CASSQEGRPNTEAFF.

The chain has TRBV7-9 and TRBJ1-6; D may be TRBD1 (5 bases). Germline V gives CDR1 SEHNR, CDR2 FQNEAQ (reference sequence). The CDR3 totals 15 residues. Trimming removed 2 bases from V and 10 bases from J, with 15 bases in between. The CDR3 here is CASSLQGGILSPLHF. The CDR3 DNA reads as TGTGCCAGCAGCTTACAGGGTGGGATATTATCACCCCTCCACTTT. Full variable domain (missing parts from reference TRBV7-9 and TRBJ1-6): DTGVSQNPRHKITKRGQNVTFRCDPISEHNRLYWYRQTLGQGPEFLTYFQNEAQLEKSRLLSDRFSAERPKGSFSTLEIQRTEQGDSAMYLCASSLQGGILSPLHFGNGTRLTVT.

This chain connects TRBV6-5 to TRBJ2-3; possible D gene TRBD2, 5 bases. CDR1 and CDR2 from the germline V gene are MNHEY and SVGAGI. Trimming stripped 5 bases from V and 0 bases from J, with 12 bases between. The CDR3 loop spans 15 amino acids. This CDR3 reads CASSGLSGSTDTQYF. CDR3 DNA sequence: TGTGCCAGCAGTGGTCTGAGCGGAAGCACAGATACGCAGTATTTT.

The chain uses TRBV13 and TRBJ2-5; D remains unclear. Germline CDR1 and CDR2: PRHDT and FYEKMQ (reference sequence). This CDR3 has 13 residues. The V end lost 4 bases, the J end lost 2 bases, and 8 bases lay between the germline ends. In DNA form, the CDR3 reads TGTGCCAGCAGCTCTCCTCTTCAAGAGACCCAGTACTTC. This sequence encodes CASSSPLQETQYF.

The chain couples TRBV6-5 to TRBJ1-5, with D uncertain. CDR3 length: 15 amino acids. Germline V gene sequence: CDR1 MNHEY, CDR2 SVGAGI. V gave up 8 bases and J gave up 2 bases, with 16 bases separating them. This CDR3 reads CASSIAGSRNQPQHF. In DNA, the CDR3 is TGTGCCAGCTCTATAGCGGGCAGTCGCAATCAGCCCCAGCATTTT.

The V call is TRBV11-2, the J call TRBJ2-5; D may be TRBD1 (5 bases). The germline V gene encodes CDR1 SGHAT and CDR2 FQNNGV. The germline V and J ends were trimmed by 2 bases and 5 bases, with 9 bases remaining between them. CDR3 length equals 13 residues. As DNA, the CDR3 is TGTGCCAGCAGCTTACGCAGGGTGGAGACCCAGTACTTC. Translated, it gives CASSLRRVETQYF.

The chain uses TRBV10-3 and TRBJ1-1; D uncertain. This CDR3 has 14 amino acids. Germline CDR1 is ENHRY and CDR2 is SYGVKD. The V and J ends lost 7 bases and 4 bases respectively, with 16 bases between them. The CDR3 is CAITGGDTGTEAFF. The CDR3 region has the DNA TGTGCCATCACCGGCGGGGATACGGGCACTGAAGCTTTCTTT.

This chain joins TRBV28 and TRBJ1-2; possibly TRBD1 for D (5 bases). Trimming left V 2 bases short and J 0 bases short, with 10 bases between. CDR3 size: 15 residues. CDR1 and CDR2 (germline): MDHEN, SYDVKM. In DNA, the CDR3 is TGTGCCAGCAGTTTACCGGGACTGACTAACTATGGCTACACCTTC. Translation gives CASSLPGLTNYGYTF.

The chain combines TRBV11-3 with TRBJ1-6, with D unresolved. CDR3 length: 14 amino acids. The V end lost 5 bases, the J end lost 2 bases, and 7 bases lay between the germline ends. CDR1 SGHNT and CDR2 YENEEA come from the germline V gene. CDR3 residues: CASSVNAYNSPLHF. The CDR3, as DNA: TGTGCCAGCAGCGTCAATGCCTATAATTCACCCCTCCACTTT. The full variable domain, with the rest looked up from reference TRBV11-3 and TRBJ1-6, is EAGVVQSPRYKIIEKKQPVAFWCNPISGHNTLYWYLQNLGQGPELLIRYENEEAVDDSQLPKDRFSAERLKGVDSTLKIQPAELGDSAVYLCASSVNAYNSPLHFGNGTRLTVT.

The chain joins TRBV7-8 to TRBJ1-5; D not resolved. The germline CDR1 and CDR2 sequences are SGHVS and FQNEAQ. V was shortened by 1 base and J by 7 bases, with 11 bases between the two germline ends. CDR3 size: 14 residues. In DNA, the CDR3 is TGTGCCAGCAGCTTAGGATCGAGTGTCCAGCCCCAGCATTTT. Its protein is CASSLGSSVQPQHF.

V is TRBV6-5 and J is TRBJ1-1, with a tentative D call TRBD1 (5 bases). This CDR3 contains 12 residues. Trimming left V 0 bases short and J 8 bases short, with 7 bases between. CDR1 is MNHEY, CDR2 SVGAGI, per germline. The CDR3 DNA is TGTGCCAGCAGTTACTCCTCAGGGGAAGCTTTCTTT. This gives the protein CASSYSSGEAFF.